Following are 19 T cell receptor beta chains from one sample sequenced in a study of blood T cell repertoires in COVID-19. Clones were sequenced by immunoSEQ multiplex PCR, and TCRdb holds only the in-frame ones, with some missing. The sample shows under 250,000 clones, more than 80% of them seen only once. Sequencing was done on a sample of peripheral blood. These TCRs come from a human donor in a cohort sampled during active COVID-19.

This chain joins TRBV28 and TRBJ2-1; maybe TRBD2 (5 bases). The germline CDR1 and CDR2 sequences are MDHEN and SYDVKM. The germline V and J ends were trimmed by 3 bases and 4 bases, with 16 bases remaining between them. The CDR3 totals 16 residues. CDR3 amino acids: CASSFSMGVTYNEQFF. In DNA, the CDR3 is TGTGCCAGCAGTTTCTCCATGGGAGTCACGTACAATGAGCAGTTCTTC.

This CDR3 reads CASSLRTGLKGNTIYF. The CDR3 nucleotides read TGTGCCAGCAGCTTACGGACAGGGTTGAAGGGAAACACCATATATTTT. V and J are TRBV7-2 and TRBJ1-3; 8 bases are a match to TRBD1. The CDR3 runs to 16 residues. The germline V gene encodes CDR1 SGHTA and CDR2 FQGNSA. V dropped 2 bases and J dropped 4; count of bases not matched to a gene: 7.

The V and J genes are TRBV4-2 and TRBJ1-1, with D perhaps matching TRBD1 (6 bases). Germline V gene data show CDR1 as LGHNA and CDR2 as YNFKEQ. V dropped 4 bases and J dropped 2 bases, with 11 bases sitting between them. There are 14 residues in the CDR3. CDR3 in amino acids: CASSLQQGNTEAFF. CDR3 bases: TGTGCCAGCAGCCTCCAACAGGGTAACACTGAAGCTTTCTTT.

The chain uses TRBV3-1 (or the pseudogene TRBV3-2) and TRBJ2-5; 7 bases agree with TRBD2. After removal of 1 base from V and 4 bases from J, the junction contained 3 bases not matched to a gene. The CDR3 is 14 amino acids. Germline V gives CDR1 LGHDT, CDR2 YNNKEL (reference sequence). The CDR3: CASSQGVAGETQYF. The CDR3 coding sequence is TGTGCCAGCAGCCAAGGGGTAGCGGGAGAGACCCAGTACTTC.

The CDR3 coding sequence is TGTGCCAGCAGTCTGACGGGACAGGCAGACCAAGAGACCCAGTACTTC. It codes for CASSLTGQADQETQYF. The chain has TRBV6-6 and TRBJ2-5, with 8 bases lining up with TRBD1. Germline trimming cut 5 bases from V and 0 bases from J; bases unmatched to any gene: 8. The CDR3 length is 16 residues. CDR1 MNHNY and CDR2 SVGAGI come from the germline V gene (reference sequence).

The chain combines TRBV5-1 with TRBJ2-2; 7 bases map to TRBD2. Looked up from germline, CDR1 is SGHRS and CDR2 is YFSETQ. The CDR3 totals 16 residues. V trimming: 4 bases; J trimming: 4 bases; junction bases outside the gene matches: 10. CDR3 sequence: CASSRGGGRATGELFF. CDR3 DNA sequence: TGCGCCAGCAGCCGCGGAGGAGGGAGGGCCACCGGGGAGCTGTTTTTT.

CDR3 in amino acids: CASSPSGGTGGSPLHF. In DNA form, the CDR3 reads TGTGCCAGCAGCCCTTCGGGCGGGACAGGGGGATCACCCCTCCACTTT. V is TRBV14 and J is TRBJ1-6, with 11 bases that match TRBD1. The germline V gene encodes CDR1 SGHDN and CDR2 FVKESK. J lost 10 bases, V lost 4 bases, and 9 bases had no gene match. The CDR3 consists of 16 residues.

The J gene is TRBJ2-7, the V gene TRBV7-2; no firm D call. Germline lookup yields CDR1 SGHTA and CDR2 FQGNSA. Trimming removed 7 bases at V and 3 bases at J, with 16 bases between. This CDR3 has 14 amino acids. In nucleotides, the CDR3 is TGTGCCAGCATCAGGCGCTTCCCGAACTACGAGCAGTACTTC. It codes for CASIRRFPNYEQYF.

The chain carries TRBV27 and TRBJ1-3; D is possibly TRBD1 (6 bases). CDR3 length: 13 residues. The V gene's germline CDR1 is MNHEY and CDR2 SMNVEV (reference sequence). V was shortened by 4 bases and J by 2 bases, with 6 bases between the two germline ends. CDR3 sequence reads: CASSSGAGNTIYF. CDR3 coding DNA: TGTGCCAGCAGTTCAGGGGCTGGAAACACCATATATTTT.

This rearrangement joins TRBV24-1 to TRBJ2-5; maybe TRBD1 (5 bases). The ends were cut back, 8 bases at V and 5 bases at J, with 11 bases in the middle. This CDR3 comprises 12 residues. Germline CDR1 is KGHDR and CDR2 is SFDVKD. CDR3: CATKGYSETQYF. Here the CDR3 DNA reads TGTGCCACCAAGGGGTATAGCGAGACCCAGTACTTC.

The CDR3 coding sequence is TGTGCCAGCAGCCAAGAGGCCGGGGTTAATGAAAAACTGTTTTTT. It is translated as CASSQEAGVNEKLFF. The chain recombines TRBV3-1 (or the pseudogene TRBV3-2) with TRBJ1-4; D ambiguous. The germline V gene has CDR1 LGHDT and CDR2 YNNKEL (reference sequence). Trimming removed 0 bases from V and 4 bases from J, with 9 bases in between. The CDR3 is 15 residues long.

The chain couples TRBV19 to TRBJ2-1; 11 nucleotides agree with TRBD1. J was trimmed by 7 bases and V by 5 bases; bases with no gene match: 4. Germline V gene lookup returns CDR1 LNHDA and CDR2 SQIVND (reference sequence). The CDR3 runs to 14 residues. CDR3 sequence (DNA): TGTGCCAGTAGTCACCGGGACAGGGGGAATGAGCAGTTCTTC. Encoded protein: CASSHRDRGNEQFF. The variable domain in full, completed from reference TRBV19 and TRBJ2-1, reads DGGITQSPKYLFRKEGQNVTLSCEQNLNHDAMYWYRQDPGQGLRLIYYSQIVNDFQKGDIAEGYSVSREKKESFPLTVTSAQKNPTAFYLCASSHRDRGNEQFFGPGTRLTVL.

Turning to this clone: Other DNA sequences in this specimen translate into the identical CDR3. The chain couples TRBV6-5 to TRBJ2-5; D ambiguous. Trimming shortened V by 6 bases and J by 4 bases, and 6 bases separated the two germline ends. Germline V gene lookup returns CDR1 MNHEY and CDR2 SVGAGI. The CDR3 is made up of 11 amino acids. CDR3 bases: TGTGCCAGCAGCTCCGGAGAGACCCAGTACTTC. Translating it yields CASSSGETQYF.

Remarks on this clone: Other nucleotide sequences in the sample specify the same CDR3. Written as DNA, the CDR3 is TGTGCCAGCAGCCCTGGGCTCAACAATCAGCCCCAGCATTTT. It codes for CASSPGLNNQPQHF. This chain uses TRBV28 with TRBJ1-5; D is unclear. The V gene's germline CDR1 is MDHEN and CDR2 SYDVKM. This CDR3 is built from 14 residues. The germline V and J ends were trimmed by 6 bases and 3 bases, with 12 bases remaining between them.

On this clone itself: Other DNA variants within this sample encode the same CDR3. CDR3 amino acids: CASSPGQGETQYF. The DNA for the CDR3 is TGTGCCAGCTCACCAGGACAGGGGGAGACCCAGTACTTC. V gene TRBV18 combines with J gene TRBJ2-5; 9 nucleotides match TRBD1. This CDR3 contains 13 residues. The V gene end was trimmed by 2 bases and the J gene end by 5 bases; junction bases not matched to a gene: 0. The V gene's germline CDR1 is KGHSH and CDR2 LQKENI.

CDR3: CASSLRQFSLHGYTF. DNA of the CDR3: TGCGCCAGCAGCCTTCGACAGTTCAGTTTGCATGGCTACACCTTC. V is TRBV4-1 and J is TRBJ1-2; weak D call: TRBD1 (5 bases). In germline, CDR1 is MGHRA, CDR2 YSYEKL. V was shortened by 4 bases and J by 6 bases, with 18 bases between the two germline ends. This CDR3 contains 15 residues.

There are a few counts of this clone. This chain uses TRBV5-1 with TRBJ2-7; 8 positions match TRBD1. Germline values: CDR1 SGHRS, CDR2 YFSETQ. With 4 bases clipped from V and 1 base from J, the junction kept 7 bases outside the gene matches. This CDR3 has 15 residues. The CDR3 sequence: CASSPAGQESYEQYF. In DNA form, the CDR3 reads TGCGCCAGCAGCCCGGCGGGACAGGAATCCTACGAGCAGTACTTC.

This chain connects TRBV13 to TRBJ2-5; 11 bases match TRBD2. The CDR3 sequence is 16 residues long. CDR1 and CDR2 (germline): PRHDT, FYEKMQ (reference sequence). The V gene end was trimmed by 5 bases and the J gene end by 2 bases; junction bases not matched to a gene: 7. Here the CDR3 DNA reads TGTGCCAGCAGCCTTACCGGGACTAGCGGACAAGAGACCCAGTACTTC. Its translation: CASSLTGTSGQETQYF.

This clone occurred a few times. The CDR3, as DNA: TGTGCCAGCAGTGAACAATTGGTAAGGGGGCAGCCCCAGCATTTT. It translates to CASSEQLVRGQPQHF. The chain uses TRBV2 and TRBJ1-5; tentative D call: TRBD1 (6 bases). This CDR3 has 15 amino acids. The V and J ends lost 2 bases and 7 bases respectively, with 15 bases between them. Germline V gene sequence: CDR1 SNHLY, CDR2 FYNNEI.